Described below is a single T cell receptor (beta chain) sequence and its context. As handled by the study authors: Estimates of nucleated cell counts were drawn from the amplification of reference gene primers. Generated by immunoSEQ multiplex PCR, the TCRdb table keeps only in-frame clones and is missing some. From that table come the V and J calls and clone size; the DNA was used to work out D and trimming. Of around 250,000 clones detected, around 87% appear once; the ten largest clones hold 7.1%. This specimen comes from a study of blood T cell repertoires in COVID-19. The overall study: Acute-phase and convalescent COVID-19 samples originated in the United States, Italy and Spain. Sample material is recorded as cDNA or gDNA derived from T cells, B-cell-depleted T cells, or PBMCs.

Germline CDR1 reads SEHNR; CDR2 reads FQNEAQ (reference sequence). This CDR3 has 16 amino acids. Trimming took 4 bases from V and 6 from J; bases not matched to a gene: 10. The V and J genes are TRBV7-9 and TRBJ2-2, with 8 bases aligning to TRBD1. The sequence was collected from an older woman with active or convalescent COVID-19. Sequencing was carried out using peripheral blood. CDR3 sequence: CASSSPQGVFAGELFF. CDR3 DNA: TGTGCCAGCAGCTCCCCACAGGGGGTGTTCGCCGGGGAGCTGTTTTTT.